What follows are 15 T cell receptor beta chains derived from one specimen sequenced in a study of blood T cells in healthy people across ages. For the second PCR, which ran for 7 to 11 cycles, a sample-barcoded 5' primer and a J-beta primer mix were used. TCRdb recomputed calls from the 5' RACE reads with MiXCR, one row per CDR3 protein. Here the sample spans fewer than 950,000 distinct CDR3 sequences, roughly 50% being singletons. Sequences were obtained from blood. All receptors derive from an older man in good health.

The sample holds a few counts of this clonotype. In DNA, the CDR3 is TGCGCCAGGGGACAGGGCCCCTTTGGAACCCAGTACTTC. Its protein is CARGQGPFGTQYF. The V and J genes are TRBV5-1 and TRBJ2-5, with TRBD1 matching over 9 bases. The CDR3 covers 13 residues. The germline CDR1 and CDR2 sequences are SGHRS and YFSETQ. V trimming: 8 bases; J trimming: 8 bases; junction bases outside the gene matches: 10.

This chain joins TRBV6-2 or TRBV6-3 and TRBJ2-4; 10 bases fit TRBD2. The DNA matches TRBJ2-7 better at its end, which makes the J call doubtful. Germline V lookup: CDR1 MNHEY, CDR2 SVGEGT. The CDR3 extends over 14 amino acids. Here the CDR3 reads CASRRLAGGNEQYF. CDR3 coding DNA: TGTGCCAGCAGGAGATTAGCGGGAGGTAACGAGCAGTACTTC.

This chain uses TRBV3-1 with TRBJ1-2; 7 positions agree with TRBD1. V lost 0 bases to trimming and J lost 4 bases; unmatched junction nucleotides: 2. The CDR3 sequence is 14 residues long. Germline loops: CDR1 LGHDT, CDR2 YNNKEL (reference sequence). The DNA of the CDR3 is TGTGCCAGCAGCCAAGATGGGGACAGCTATGGCTACACCTTC. Translating gives CASSQDGDSYGYTF.

As to this clonotype: The germline gene is not matched at one end of the junction; a read error may be the cause. The rearrangement links TRBV28 to TRBJ2-7; 9 nucleotides match TRBD1. Germline V lookup: CDR1 MDHEN, CDR2 SYDVKM. The CDR3 has 13 amino acids. DNA of the CDR3: TGTGCCACCACGACAGGGGGGCCCTACGAGCTGTACTTC. Translation gives CATTTGGPYELYF.

The chain combines TRBV12-3 or TRBV12-4 with TRBJ2-1; TRBD2 is a possible D gene (5 bases). The CDR3 has 13 amino acids. V was cut by 8 bases and J by 13 bases, with 21 bases left in between. In DNA, the CDR3 is TGTGCCAGCGGTGCTGGCAAGGGAGAGACCCAGTTCTTC. It translates to CASGAGKGETQFF.

The chain has TRBV4-2 and TRBJ2-7; possibly TRBD2 for D (6 bases). This CDR3 is 15 amino acids long. Deletions cut 3 bases from V and 3 bases from J, with 15 bases between. Germline V gives CDR1 LGHNA, CDR2 YNFKEQ. The CDR3 protein is CASSQASGTGYEQYF. In nucleotides, the CDR3 is TGTGCCAGCAGCCAGGCGTCCGGGACTGGCTACGAGCAGTACTTC.

The J gene is TRBJ1-2, the V gene TRBV2, with TRBD1 matching over 7 bases. The V segment lost 7 bases and the J segment 6 bases; nucleotides outside the gene matches: 11. Germline V gene data show CDR1 as SNHLY and CDR2 as FYNNEI. This CDR3 has 14 amino acids. CDR3 sequence: CASTMGQIQNGYTF. CDR3 DNA: TGTGCCAGCACTATGGGACAGATCCAGAATGGCTACACCTTC.

This clonotype was observed a handful of times. CDR3 sequence reads: CASSQAFTLYEQYF. The DNA for the CDR3 is TGTGCCAGCAGCCAGGCATTTACTCTCTACGAGCAGTACTTC. V gene TRBV4-2 combines with J gene TRBJ2-7; D remains ambiguous. The CDR3 runs 14 residues. The germline V and J ends were trimmed by 3 bases and 3 bases, with 12 bases remaining between them. CDR1 is LGHNA, CDR2 YNFKEQ, per germline.

This chain connects TRBV6-1 to TRBJ1-4; D is perhaps TRBD1 (6 bases). Trimming took 4 bases from V and 0 from J, leaving 21 bases between them. Germline loops: CDR1 MNHNS, CDR2 SASEGT. CDR3 length: 19 amino acids. DNA of the CDR3: TGTGCCAGCAGTGTTTTGGGGCCCAGGGGCCCCGCAACTAATGAAAAACTGTTTTTT. Residues: CASSVLGPRGPATNEKLFF.

This clonotype has only a few counts. V is TRBV7-9 and J is TRBJ2-5; 11 bases are a match to TRBD2. Germline CDR1 SEHNR, CDR2 FQNEAQ (reference sequence). The CDR3 totals 17 residues. Trimming cost V 5 bases and J 5 bases; bases outside gene matches: 13. As DNA, the CDR3 is TGTGCCAGCAGCCCGAAGACTAGCGGGACAAGTGGTGAGACCCAGTACTTC. Its translation is CASSPKTSGTSGETQYF.

This clonotype was seen more than once but under ten times. The rearrangement links TRBV12-3 or TRBV12-4 to TRBJ2-1; 7 bases fit TRBD1. After removal of 6 bases from V and 11 bases from J, the junction contained 10 bases not matched to a gene. The CDR3 totals 13 residues. The DNA of the CDR3 is TGTGCCAGCAGCCGCATACAGGGGACCCAGCAGTTCTTC. Translating gives CASSRIQGTQQFF.

This chain uses TRBV28 with TRBJ1-3; TRBD1 might be the D (5 bases). In germline, CDR1 is MDHEN, CDR2 SYDVKM. Trimming cost V 4 bases and J 3 bases, with 10 bases left between them. CDR3 size: 14 residues. The CDR3 loop reads CASSSRGVGNTIYF. As DNA, the CDR3 is TGTGCCAGCAGTTCGAGGGGAGTTGGAAACACCATATATTTT.

This clonotype has a single count. The chain carries TRBV29-1 and TRBJ2-3, with TRBD1 matching over 7 bases. Germline CDR1 SQVTM, CDR2 ANQGSEA. V shed 4 bases and J 0 bases; nucleotides not matched to a gene: 7. The CDR3 length is 15 residues. The CDR3 bases are TGCAGCGTTGCCCTTGGACAGGCGAGCACAGATACGCAGTATTTT. Amino acid sequence: CSVALGQASTDTQYF.

This clonotype showed up just a few times. In DNA form, the CDR3 reads TGTGCCAGCAGACCTAGCGGGAGGACCTACAATGAGCAGTTCTTC. Translation: CASRPSGRTYNEQFF. The J gene is TRBJ2-1, the V gene TRBV12-3 or TRBV12-4; 11 bases fit TRBD2. Unmatched junction bases numbered 3, after V lost 6 bases and J lost 2 bases. The CDR3 has 15 amino acids.

This chain links TRBV3-1 with TRBJ2-1, with TRBD2 matching over 9 bases. The CDR3 is made up of 18 amino acids. Losses at the gene ends were 0 bases for V and 3 bases for J; bases not matched to a gene: 9. Germline loops: CDR1 LGHDT, CDR2 YNNKEL (reference sequence). The CDR3 DNA sequence: TGTGCCAGCAGCCAAGACGGGGGAGGACTAGCGCACTACAATGAGCAGTTCTTC. Its translation: CASSQDGGGLAHYNEQFF.